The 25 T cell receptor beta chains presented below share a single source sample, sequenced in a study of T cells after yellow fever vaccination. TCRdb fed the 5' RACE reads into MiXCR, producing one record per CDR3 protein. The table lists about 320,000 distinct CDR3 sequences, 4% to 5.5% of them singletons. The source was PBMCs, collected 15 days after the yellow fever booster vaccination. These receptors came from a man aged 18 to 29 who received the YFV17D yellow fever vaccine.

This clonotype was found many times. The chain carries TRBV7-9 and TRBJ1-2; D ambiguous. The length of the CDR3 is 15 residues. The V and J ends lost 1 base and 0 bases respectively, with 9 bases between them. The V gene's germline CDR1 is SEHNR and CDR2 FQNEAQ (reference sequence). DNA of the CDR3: TGTGCCAGCAGCTTAGAAGGGAGAGCTAACTATGGCTACACCTTC. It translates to CASSLEGRANYGYTF.

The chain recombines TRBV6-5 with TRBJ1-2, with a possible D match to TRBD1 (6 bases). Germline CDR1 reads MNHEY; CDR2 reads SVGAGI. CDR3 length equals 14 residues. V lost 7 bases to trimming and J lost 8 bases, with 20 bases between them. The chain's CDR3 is CASKWSSSGAGYTF. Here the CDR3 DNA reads TGTGCCAGCAAGTGGAGCTCGTCAGGGGCCGGCTACACCTTC.

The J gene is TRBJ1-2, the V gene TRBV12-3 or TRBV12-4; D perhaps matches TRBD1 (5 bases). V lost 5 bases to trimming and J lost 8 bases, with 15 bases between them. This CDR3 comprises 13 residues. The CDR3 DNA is TGTGCCAGCAGTCTGGACACCGCTCGGGGCTACACCTTC. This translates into CASSLDTARGYTF.

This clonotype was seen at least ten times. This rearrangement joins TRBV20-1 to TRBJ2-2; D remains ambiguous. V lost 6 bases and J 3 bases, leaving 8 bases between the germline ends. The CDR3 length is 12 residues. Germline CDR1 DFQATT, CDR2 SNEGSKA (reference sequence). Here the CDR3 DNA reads TGCAGTGCGCGACTGTACACCGGGGAGCTGTTTTTT. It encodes CSARLYTGELFF.

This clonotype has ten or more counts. This CDR3 reads CASSSRDRGLYNEQFF. The CDR3, as DNA: TGTGCCAGCAGTAGCCGGGACAGGGGGCTATACAATGAGCAGTTCTTC. The J gene is TRBJ2-1, the V gene TRBV12-3 or TRBV12-4, with 12 bases aligning to TRBD1. The CDR3 extends over 16 amino acids. The J segment lost 4 bases and the V segment lost 5 bases, leaving 6 bases of the junction unmatched.

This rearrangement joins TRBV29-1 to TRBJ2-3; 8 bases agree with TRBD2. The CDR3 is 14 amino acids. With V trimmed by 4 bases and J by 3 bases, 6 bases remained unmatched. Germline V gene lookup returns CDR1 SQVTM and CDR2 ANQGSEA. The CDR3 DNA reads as TGCAGCGTTGTCGGCGGGGGGTCTACAGATACGCAGTATTTT. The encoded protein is CSVVGGGSTDTQYF.

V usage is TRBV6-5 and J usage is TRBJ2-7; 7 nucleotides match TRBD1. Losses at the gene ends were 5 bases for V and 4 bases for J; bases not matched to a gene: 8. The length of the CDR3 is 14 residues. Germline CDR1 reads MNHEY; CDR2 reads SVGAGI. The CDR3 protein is CASSAYRGNYEQYF. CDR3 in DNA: TGTGCCAGCAGTGCCTACAGGGGAAATTACGAGCAGTACTTC.

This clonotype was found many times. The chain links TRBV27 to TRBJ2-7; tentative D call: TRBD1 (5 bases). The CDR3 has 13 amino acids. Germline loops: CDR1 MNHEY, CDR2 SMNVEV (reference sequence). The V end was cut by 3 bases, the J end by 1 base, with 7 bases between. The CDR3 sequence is CASSLKGSYEQYF. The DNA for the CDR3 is TGTGCCAGCAGTTTGAAGGGGTCCTACGAGCAGTACTTC.

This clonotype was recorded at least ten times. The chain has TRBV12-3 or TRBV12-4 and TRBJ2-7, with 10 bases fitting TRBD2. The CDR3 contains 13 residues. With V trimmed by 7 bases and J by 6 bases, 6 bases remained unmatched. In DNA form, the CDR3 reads TGTGCCAGCAAGGCTAGCGGGGGAAGCGAGCAGTACGTC. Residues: CASKASGGSEQYV.

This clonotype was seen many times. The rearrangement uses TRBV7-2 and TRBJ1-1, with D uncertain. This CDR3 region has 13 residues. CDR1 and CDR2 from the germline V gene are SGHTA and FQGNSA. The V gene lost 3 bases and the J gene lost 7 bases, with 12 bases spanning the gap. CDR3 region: CASSFLHGFEAFF. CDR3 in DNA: TGTGCCAGCAGCTTTTTACACGGTTTTGAAGCTTTCTTT. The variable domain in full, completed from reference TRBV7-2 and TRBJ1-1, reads GAGVSQSPSNKVTEKGKDVELRCDPISGHTALYWYRQSLGQGLEFLIYFQGNSAPDKSGLPSDRFSAERTGGSVSTLTIQRTQQEDSAVYLCASSFLHGFEAFFGQGTRLTVV.

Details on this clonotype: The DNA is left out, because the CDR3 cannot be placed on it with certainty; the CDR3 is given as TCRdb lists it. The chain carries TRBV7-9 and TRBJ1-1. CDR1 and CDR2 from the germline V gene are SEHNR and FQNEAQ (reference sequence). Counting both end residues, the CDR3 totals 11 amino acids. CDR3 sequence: CASILGVEAFF.

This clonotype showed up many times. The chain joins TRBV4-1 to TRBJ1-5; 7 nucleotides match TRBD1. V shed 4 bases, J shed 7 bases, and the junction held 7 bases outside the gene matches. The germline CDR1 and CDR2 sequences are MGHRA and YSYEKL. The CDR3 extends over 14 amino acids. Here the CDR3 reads CASSRTQGNQPQHF. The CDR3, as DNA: TGCGCCAGCAGCCGCACACAGGGGAACCAGCCCCAGCATTTT.

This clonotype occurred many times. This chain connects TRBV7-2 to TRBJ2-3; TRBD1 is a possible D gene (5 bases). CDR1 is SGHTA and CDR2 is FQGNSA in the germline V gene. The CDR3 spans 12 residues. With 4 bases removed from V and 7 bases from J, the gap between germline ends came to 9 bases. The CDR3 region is CASSSQGYTQYF. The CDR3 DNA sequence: TGTGCCAGCAGCTCTCAGGGATATACGCAGTATTTT. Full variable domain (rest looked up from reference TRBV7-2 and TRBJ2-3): GAGVSQSPSNKVTEKGKDVELRCDPISGHTALYWYRQSLGQGLEFLIYFQGNSAPDKSGLPSDRFSAERTGGSVSTLTIQRTQQEDSAVYLCASSSQGYTQYFGPGTRLTVL.

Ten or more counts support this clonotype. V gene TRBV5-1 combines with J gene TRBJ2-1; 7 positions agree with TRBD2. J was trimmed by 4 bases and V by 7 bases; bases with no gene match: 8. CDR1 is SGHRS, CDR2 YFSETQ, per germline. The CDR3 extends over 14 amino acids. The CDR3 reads CASQEPGGYNEQFF. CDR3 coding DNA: TGCGCCAGCCAGGAACCGGGGGGTTACAATGAGCAGTTCTTC.

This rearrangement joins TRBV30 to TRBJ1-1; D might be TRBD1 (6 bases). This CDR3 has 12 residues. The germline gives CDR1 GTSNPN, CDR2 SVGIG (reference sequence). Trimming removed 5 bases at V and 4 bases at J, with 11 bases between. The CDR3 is CAWGRGGTEAFF. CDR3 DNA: TGTGCCTGGGGCAGGGGTGGCACTGAAGCTTTCTTT. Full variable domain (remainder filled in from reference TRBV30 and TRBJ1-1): SQTIHQWPATLVQPVGSPLSLECTVEGTSNPNLYWYRQAAGRGLQLLFYSVGIGQISSEVPQNLSASRPQDRQFILSSKKLLLSDSGFYLCAWGRGGTEAFFGQGTRLTVV.

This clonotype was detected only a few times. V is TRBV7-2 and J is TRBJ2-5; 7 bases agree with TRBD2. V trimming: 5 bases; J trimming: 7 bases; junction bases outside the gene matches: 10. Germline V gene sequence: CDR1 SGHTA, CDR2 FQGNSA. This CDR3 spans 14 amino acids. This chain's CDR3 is CASSPPGTGGTQYF. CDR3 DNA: TGTGCCAGCAGCCCCCCCGGGACGGGAGGGACCCAGTACTTC.

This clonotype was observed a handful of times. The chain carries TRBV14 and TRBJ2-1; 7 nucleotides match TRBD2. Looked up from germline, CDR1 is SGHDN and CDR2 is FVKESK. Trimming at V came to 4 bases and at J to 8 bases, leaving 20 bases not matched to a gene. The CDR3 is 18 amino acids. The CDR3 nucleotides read TGTGCCAGCAGCCGACGATCCCTCGGGCGGGGGAGAGTCCATGAGCAGTTCTTC. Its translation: CASSRRSLGRGRVHEQFF.

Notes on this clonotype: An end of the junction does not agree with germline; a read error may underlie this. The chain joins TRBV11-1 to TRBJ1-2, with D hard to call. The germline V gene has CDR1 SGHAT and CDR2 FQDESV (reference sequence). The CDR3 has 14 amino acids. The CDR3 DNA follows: TGTGCCAGCAGCTTAGCGGCGGCAGACTACGGCTACACCTTC. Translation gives CASSLAAADYGYTF. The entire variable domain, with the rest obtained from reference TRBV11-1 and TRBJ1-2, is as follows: EAEVAQSPRYKITEKSQAVAFWCDPISGHATLYWYRQILGQGPELLVQFQDESVVDDSQLPKDRFSAERLKGVDSTLKIQPAELGDSAMYLCASSLAAADYGYTFGSGTRLTVV.

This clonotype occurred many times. The CDR3 DNA reads TGCGCCAGCAAGCGGGACAGCAACACTGAAGCTTTCTTT. Protein sequence: CASKRDSNTEAFF. V usage is TRBV5-1 and J usage is TRBJ1-1; the match to TRBD1 covers 7 bases. Trimming removed 6 bases from V and 2 bases from J; junction bases left unmatched: 4. The length of the CDR3 is 13 residues. Germline assignment: CDR1 SGHRS and CDR2 YFSETQ.

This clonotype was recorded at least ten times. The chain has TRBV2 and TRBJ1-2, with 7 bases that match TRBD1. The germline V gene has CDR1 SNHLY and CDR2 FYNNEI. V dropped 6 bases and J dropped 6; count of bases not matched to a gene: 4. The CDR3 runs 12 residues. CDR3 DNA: TGTGCCAGCAGGACCACAGGGGATGGCTACACCTTC. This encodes CASRTTGDGYTF.

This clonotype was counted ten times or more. CDR3 nucleotides: TGCGCCAGCCGCCTTGGGCCCGCAGACGTAGCTTTCTTT. Its translation: CASRLGPADVAFF. This chain joins TRBV5-1 and TRBJ1-1; D remains unclear. In germline, CDR1 is SGHRS, CDR2 YFSETQ. V lost 7 bases and J 10 bases, leaving 20 bases between the germline ends. The CDR3 loop spans 13 amino acids.

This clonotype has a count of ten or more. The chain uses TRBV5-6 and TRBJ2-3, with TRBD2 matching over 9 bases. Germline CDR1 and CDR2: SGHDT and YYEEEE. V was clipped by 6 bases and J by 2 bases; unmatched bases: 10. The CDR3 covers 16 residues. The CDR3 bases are TGTGCCAGCACCCTGGGGGAGCGGGGGGCCACAGATACGCAGTATTTT. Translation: CASTLGERGATDTQYF.

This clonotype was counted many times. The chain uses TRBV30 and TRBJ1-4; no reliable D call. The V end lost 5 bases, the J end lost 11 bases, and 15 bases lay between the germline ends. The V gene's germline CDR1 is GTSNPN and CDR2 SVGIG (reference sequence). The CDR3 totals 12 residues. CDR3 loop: CAWATGREKLFF. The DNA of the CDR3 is TGTGCCTGGGCTACCGGCCGGGAGAAACTGTTTTTT.

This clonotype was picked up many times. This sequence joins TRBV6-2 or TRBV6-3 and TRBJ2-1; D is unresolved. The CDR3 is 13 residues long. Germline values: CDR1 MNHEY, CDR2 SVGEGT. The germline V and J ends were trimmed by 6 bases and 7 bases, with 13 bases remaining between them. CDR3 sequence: CASRTQVWNEQFF. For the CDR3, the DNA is TGTGCCAGCAGAACCCAGGTCTGGAATGAGCAGTTCTTC.

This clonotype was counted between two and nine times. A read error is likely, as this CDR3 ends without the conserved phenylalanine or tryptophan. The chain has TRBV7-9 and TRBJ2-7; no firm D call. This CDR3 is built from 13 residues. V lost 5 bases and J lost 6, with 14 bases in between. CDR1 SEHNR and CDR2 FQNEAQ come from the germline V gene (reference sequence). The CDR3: CASSPSSIPEQYL. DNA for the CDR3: TGTGCCAGCAGCCCCTCTAGTATTCCCGAGCAGTACCTC.